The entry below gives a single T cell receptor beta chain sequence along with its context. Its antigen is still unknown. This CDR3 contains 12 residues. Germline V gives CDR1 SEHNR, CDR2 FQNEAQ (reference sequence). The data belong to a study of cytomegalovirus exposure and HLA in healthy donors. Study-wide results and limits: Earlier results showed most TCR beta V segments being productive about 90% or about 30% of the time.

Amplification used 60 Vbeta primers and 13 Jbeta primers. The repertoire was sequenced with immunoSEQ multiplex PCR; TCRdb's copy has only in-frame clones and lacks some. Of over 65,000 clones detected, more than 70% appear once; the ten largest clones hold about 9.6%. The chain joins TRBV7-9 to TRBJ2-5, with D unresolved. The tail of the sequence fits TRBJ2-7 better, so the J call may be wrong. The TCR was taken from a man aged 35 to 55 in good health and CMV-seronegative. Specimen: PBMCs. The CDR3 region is CASSPAPYEQYF. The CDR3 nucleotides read TGTGCCAGCAGCCCTGCGCCCTACGAGCAGTACTTC.